Sequencing of this T cell receptor (beta chain) was carried out in a study of T-cell memory formation after mild COVID-19. In the study overall: TCR clusters were largely donor specific. Study-wide results and caveats: Among CD4+ contracting clones, most were CM and EM, and CD8+ ones EMRA.

Trimming took off 1 base at V and 7 bases at J, with 6 bases between the two ends. The CDR3 runs 12 residues. Germline V CDR1 and CDR2: SGHRS, YFSETQ. TCRdb ran MiXCR on the 5' RACE reads and lists one entry per CDR3 protein. The sample holds under 200,000 distinct CDR3 sequences; 11% are singletons and the top ten take 3.5% to 4.5%. As for this clonotype: Its antigen is unknown.

The origin of this receptor is a man aged 18 to 29 who had mild COVID-19 (a few samples of this study predate the infection). Cell type and time point are not known. The chain couples TRBV5-1 to TRBJ2-1; D not resolved. Sequencing was performed on PBMCs or a T cell subset sorted from them (not recorded which). CDR3 protein: CASSLYGNEQFF. Written as DNA, the CDR3 is TGCGCCAGCAGCTTGTACGGGAATGAGCAGTTCTTC.